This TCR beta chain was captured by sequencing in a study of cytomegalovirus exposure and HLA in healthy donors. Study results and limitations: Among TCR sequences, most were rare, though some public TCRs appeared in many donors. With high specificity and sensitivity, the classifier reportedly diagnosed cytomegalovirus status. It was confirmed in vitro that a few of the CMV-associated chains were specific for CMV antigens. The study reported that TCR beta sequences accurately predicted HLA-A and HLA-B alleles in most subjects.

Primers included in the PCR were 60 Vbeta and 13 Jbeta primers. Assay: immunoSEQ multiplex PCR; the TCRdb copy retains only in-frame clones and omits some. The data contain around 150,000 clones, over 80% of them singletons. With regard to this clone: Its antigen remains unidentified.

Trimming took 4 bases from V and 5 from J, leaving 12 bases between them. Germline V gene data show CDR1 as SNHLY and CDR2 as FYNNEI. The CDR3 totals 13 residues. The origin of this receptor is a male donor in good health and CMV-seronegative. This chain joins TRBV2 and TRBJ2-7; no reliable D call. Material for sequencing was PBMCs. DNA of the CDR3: TGTGCCAGCAGTGTTTCCGGTGCCCACGAGCAGTACTTC. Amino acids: CASSVSGAHEQYF.